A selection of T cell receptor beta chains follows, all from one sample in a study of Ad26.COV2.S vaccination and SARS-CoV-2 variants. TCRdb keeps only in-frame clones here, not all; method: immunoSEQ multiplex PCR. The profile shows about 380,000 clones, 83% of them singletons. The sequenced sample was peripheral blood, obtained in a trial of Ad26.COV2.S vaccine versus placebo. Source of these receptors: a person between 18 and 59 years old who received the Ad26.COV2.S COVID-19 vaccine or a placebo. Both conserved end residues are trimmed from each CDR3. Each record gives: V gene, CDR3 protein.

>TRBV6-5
ASSYSGGFGQPQH
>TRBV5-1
ASSHGLADYNEQF
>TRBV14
ASSQASGQGGGYT
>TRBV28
ASSSWGGAHEEQPQH
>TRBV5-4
ASSLYRGKDTQY
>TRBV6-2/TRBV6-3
ASSPGDSTLANYGYT
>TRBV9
ASSPRGSLLGHGYT
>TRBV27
ASRTPDNVYEQY
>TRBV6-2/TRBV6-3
ASSYSRTTQNTEAF
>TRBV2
ASRGANYGYT
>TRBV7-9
ASSLAGIGATEAF
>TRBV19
ASSHPGGTGKNEQY
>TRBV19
ASRQGYSPLH
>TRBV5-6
ASSLAGTGNTIY
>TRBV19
ASSIEGTWYNEQF
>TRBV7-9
ASSALTRNTEAF
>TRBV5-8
ASSLALKRTIY
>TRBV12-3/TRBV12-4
ASSFGQENEQY
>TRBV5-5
ASRHMRDGYNSPLH
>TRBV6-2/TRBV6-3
ASSSGTSGPRWRQF
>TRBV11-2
ASSLGSGSYNEQF
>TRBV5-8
ASSRNSGANVLT
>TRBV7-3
ASSYGTANTEAF
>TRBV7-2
ASRLTGGVYEQY
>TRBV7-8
ASSSFNTGELF
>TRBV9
ASSAASYSSSGNTIY
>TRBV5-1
ASSLDWRTLF
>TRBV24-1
ATSEGGFNQPQH
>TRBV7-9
ASSLLQGGYGYT
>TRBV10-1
ASRPSGDTEAF
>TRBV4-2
ASSQEGHGGLMNTEAF
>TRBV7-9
ASSLDMVGRTF
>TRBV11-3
ASSFSAHYEQY
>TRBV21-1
ASSKDWIYNQPQH
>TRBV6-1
ASSGPSSGGAYEQY
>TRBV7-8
ASSANRDAANYGYT
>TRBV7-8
ASSLVGQTNEKLF
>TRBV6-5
ASIGQGVRETQY
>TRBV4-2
ASRGTQNTEAF
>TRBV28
ASSLSQGVRNTIY
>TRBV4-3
ASSQPGTGAQGGGYT
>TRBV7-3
ASSLHGAPGELF
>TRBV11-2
ASSLGSATHNEQF
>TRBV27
ASSTRQGTGQY
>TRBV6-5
ASSYGTTYEQY
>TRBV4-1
ASSRSGGTEAF
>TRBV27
ASRGWGGYGYT
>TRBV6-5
ASYGYYEQY
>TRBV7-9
ASSGGTSGRTDTQY
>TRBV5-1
ASSLAWGFSDTQY
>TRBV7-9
ASSPGPQGSF
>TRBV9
ASSEGGTSGRRDTQY
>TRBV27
ASSPHIQGADGYT
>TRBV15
ATSRGGALENEQF
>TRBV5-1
ASSTTGSGDGYT